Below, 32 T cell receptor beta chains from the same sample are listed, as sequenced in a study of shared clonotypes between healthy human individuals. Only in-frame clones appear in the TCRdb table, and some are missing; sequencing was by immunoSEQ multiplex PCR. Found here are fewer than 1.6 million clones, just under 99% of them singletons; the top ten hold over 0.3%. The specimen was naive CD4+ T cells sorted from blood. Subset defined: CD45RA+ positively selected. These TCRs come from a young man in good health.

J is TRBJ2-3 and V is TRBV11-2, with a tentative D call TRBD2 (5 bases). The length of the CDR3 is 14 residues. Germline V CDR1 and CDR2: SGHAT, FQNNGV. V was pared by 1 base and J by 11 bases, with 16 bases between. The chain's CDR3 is CASSLVLAPGRQYF. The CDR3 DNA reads TGTGCCAGCAGCTTAGTCCTAGCCCCAGGCAGGCAGTATTTT. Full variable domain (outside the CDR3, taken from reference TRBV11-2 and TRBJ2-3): EAGVAQSPRYKIIEKRQSVAFWCNPISGHATLYWYQQILGQGPKLLIQFQNNGVVDDSQLPKDRFSAERLKGVDSTLKIQPAKLEDSAVYLCASSLVLAPGRQYFGPGTRLTVL.

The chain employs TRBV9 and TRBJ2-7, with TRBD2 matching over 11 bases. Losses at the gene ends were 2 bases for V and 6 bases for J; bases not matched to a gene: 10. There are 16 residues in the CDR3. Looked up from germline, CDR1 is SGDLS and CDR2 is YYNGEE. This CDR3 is CASSVLMTSGTGEQYF. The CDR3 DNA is TGTGCCAGCAGCGTGCTAATGACTAGCGGGACGGGCGAGCAGTACTTC.

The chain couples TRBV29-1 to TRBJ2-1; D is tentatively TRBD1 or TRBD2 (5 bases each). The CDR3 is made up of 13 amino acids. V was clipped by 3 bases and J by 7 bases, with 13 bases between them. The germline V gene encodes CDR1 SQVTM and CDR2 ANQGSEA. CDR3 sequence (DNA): TGCAGCGTTGACGGCCAGGGAGCGAATGAGCAGTTCTTC. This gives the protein CSVDGQGANEQFF.

CDR3 in amino acids: CATSRNRQRNTEAFF. CDR3 nucleotides: TGTGCCACCAGCAGAAACAGACAGAGAAACACTGAAGCTTTCTTT. V gene TRBV15 combines with J gene TRBJ1-1; weak D call: TRBD1 (5 bases). The ends were cut back, 2 bases at V and 2 bases at J, with 12 bases in the middle. The CDR3 loop spans 15 amino acids. Germline V CDR1 and CDR2: LNHNV, YYDKDF (reference sequence).

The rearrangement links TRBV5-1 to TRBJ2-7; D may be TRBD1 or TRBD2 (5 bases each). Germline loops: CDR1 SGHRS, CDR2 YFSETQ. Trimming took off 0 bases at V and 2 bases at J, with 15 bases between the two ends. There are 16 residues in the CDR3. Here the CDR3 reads CASSLGTGTWTYEQYF. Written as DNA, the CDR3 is TGCGCCAGCAGCTTGGGCACTGGGACCTGGACCTACGAGCAGTACTTC. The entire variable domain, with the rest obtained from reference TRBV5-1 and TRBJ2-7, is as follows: KAGVTQTPRYLIKTRGQQVTLSCSPISGHRSVSWYQQTPGQGLQFLFEYFSETQRNKGNFPGRFSGRQFSNSRSEMNVSTLELGDSALYLCASSLGTGTWTYEQYFGPGTRLTVT.

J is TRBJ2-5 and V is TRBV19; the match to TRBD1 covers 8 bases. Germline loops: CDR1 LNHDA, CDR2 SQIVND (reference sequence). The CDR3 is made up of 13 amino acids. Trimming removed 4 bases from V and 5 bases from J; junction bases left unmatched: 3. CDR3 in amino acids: CASSTGGRETQYF. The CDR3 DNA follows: TGTGCCAGTAGTACAGGGGGCCGGGAGACCCAGTACTTC.

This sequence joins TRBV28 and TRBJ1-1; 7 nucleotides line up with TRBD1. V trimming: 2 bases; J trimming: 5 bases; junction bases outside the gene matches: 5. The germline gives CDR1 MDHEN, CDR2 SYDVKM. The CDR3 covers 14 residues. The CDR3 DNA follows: TGTGCCAGCAGTTTAACAGGGGAGGGGACTGAAGCTTTCTTT. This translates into CASSLTGEGTEAFF.

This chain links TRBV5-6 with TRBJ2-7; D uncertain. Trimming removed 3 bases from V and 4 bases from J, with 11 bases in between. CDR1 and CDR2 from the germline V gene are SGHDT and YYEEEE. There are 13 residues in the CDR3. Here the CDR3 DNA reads TGTGCCAGCAGCTACGGGCCAGTGTACGAGCAGTACTTC. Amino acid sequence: CASSYGPVYEQYF.

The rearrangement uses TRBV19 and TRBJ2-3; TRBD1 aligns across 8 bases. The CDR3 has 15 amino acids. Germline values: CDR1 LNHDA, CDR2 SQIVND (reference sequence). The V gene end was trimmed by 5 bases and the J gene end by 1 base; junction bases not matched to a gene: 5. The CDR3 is CASSPGTGGTDTQYF. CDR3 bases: TGTGCCAGTAGTCCAGGGACAGGAGGCACAGATACGCAGTATTTT.

The DNA for the CDR3 is TGCGCCAGCAGAGGGGGACTAGCCACCTACGAGCAGTACTTC. Residues: CASRGGLATYEQYF. The V call is TRBV5-1, the J call TRBJ2-7; 9 bases fit TRBD2. The CDR3 length is 14 residues. The germline V gene encodes CDR1 SGHRS and CDR2 YFSETQ. The V gene end was trimmed by 5 bases and the J gene end by 2 bases; junction bases not matched to a gene: 5.

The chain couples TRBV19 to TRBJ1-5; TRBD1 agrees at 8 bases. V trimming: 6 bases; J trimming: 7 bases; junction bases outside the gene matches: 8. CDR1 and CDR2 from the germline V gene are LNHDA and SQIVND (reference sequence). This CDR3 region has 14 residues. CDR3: CASRRTGSRQPQHF. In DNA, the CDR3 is TGTGCCAGTAGAAGGACAGGGTCGAGGCAGCCCCAGCATTTT.

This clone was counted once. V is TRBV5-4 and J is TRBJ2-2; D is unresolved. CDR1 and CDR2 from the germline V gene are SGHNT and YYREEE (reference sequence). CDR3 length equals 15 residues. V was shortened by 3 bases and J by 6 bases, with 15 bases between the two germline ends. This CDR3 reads CASSWSSLNAGELFF. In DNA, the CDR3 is TGTGCCAGCAGCTGGAGTAGCTTAAACGCCGGGGAGCTGTTTTTT.

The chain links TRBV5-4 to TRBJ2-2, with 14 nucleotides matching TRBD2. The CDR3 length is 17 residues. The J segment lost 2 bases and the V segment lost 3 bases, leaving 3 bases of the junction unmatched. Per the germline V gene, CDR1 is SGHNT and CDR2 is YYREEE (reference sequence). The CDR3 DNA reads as TGTGCCAGCAGCTCAGGGACTAGCGGGAGAAACACCGGGGAGCTGTTTTTT. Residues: CASSSGTSGRNTGELFF.

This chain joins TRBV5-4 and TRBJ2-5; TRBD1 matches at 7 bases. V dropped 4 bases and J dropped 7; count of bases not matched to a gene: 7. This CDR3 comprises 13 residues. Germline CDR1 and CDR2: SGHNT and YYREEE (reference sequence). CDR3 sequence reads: CASSPDRPGTQYF. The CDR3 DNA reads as TGTGCCAGCAGCCCGGACAGGCCGGGGACCCAGTACTTC.

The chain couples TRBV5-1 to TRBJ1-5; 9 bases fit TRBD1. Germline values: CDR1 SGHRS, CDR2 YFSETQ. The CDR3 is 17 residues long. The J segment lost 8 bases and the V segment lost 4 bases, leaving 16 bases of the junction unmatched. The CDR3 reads CASSPEPTGQGKKPQHF. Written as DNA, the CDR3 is TGCGCCAGCAGCCCGGAGCCCACGGGACAGGGTAAAAAGCCCCAGCATTTT.

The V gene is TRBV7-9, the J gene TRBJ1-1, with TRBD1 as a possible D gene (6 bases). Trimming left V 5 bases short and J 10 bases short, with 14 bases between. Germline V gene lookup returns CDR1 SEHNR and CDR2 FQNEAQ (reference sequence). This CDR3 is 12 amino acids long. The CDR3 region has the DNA TGTGCCAGCAGCCCAATGGGCAGGGGAGCTTTCTTT. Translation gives CASSPMGRGAFF.

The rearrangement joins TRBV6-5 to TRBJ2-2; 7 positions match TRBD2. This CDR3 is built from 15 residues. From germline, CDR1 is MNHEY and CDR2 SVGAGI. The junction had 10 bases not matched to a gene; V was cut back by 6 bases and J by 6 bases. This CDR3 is CASSPGRAASGELFF. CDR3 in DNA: TGTGCCAGCAGCCCGGGGAGGGCCGCTTCCGGGGAGCTGTTTTTT.

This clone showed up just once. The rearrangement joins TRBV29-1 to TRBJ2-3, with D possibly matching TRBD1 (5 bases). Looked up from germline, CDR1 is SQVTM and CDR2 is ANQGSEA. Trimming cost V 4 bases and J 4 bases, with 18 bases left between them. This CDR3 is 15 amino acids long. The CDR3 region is CSVGLLGQGPDTQYF. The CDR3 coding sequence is TGCAGCGTTGGTCTCCTCGGGCAGGGCCCAGATACGCAGTATTTT.

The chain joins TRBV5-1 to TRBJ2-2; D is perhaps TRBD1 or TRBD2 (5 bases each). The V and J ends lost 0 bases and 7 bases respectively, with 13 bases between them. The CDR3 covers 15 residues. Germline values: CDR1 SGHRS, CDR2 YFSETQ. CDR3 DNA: TGCGCCAGCAGCTTGGAGGGGAGAGGAATCGGGGAGCTGTTTTTT. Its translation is CASSLEGRGIGELFF. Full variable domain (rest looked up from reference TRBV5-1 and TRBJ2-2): KAGVTQTPRYLIKTRGQQVTLSCSPISGHRSVSWYQQTPGQGLQFLFEYFSETQRNKGNFPGRFSGRQFSNSRSEMNVSTLELGDSALYLCASSLEGRGIGELFFGEGSRLTVL.

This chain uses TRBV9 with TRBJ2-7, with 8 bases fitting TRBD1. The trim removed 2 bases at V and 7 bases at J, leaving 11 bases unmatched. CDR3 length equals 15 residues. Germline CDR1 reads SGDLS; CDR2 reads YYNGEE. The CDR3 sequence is CASSVGTGRVEEQYF. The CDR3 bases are TGTGCCAGCAGCGTTGGGACAGGCCGGGTTGAGGAGCAGTACTTC.

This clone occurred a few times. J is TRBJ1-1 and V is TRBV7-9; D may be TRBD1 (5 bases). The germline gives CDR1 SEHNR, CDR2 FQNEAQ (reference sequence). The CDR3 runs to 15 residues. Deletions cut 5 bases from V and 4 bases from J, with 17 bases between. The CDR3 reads CASSPFGRGITEAFF. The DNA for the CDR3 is TGTGCCAGCAGCCCTTTTGGGCGGGGGATCACTGAAGCTTTCTTT.

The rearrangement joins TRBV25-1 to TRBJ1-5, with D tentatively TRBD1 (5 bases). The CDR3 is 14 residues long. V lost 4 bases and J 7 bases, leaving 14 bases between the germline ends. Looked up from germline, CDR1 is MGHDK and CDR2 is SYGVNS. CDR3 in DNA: TGTGCCAGCAGTGGCCCCGGGGCGGGACAGCCCCAGCATTTT. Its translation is CASSGPGAGQPQHF. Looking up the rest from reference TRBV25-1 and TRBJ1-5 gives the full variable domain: EADIYQTPRYLVIGTGKKITLECSQTMGHDKMYWYQQDPGMELHLIHYSYGVNSTEKGDLSSESTVSRIRTEHFPLTLESARPSHTSQYLCASSGPGAGQPQHFGDGTRLSIL.

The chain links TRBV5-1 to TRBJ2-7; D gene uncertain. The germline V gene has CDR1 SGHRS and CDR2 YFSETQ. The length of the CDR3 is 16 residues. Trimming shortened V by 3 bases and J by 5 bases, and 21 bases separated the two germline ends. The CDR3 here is CASSSAFLEKRDEQYF. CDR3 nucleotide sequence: TGCGCCAGCAGCTCGGCATTTCTGGAGAAGCGCGACGAGCAGTACTTC.

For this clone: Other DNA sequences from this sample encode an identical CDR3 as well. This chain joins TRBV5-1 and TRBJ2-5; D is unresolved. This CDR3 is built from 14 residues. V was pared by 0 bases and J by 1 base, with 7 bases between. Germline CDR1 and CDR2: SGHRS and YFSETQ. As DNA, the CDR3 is TGCGCCAGCAGCTTGGATCGGTTCCAAGAGACCCAGTACTTC. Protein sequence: CASSLDRFQETQYF. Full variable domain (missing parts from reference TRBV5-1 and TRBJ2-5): KAGVTQTPRYLIKTRGQQVTLSCSPISGHRSVSWYQQTPGQGLQFLFEYFSETQRNKGNFPGRFSGRQFSNSRSEMNVSTLELGDSALYLCASSLDRFQETQYFGPGTRLLVL.

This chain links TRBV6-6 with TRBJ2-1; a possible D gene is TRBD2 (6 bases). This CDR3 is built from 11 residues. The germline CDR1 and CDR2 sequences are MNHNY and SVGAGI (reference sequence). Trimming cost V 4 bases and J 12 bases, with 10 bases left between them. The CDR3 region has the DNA TGTGCCAGCAGTTCCGCGGGATGGCAGTTCTTC. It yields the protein CASSSAGWQFF.

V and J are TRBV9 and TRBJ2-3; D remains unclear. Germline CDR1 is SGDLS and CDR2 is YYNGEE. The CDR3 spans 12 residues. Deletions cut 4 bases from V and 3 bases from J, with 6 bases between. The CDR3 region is CASSIRTDTQYF. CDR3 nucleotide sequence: TGTGCCAGCAGCATCCGTACAGATACGCAGTATTTT. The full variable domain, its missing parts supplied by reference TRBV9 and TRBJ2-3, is DSGVTQTPKHLITATGQRVTLRCSPRSGDLSVYWYQQSLDQGLQFLIQYYNGEERAKGNILERFSAQQFPDLHSELNLSSLELGDSALYFCASSIRTDTQYFGPGTRLTVL.

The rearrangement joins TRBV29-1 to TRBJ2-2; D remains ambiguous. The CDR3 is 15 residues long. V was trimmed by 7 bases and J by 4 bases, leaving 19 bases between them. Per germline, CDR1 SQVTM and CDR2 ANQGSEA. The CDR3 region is CSGFDWRGGTGELFF. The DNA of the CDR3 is TGCAGCGGATTTGACTGGAGAGGTGGCACCGGGGAGCTGTTTTTT.

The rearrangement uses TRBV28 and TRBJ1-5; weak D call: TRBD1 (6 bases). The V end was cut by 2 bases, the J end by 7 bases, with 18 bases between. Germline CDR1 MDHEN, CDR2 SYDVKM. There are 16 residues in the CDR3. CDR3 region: CASSLSWGLLGQPQHF. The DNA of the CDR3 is TGTGCCAGCAGTTTAAGTTGGGGGCTTCTAGGCCAGCCCCAGCATTTT.

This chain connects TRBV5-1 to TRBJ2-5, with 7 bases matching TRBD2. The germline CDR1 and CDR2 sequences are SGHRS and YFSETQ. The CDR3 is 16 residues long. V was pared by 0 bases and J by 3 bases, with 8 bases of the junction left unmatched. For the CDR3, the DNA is TGCGCCAGCAGCTTGGTACTAGCGATGGGGAAAGAGACCCAGTACTTC. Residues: CASSLVLAMGKETQYF.

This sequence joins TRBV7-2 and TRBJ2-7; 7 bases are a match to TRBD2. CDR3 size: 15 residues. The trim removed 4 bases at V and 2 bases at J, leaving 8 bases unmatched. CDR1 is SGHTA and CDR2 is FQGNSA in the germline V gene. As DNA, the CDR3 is TGTGCCAGCAGCTACTACCAGCGGGGAACCTACGAGCAGTACTTC. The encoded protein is CASSYYQRGTYEQYF.

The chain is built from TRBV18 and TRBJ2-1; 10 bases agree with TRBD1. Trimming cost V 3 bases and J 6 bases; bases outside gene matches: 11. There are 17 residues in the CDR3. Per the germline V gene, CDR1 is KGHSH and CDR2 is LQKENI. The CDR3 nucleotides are TGTGCCAGCTCACCTGCGAGACAGGGGGCGCGTAGCAATGAGCAGTTCTTC. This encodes CASSPARQGARSNEQFF. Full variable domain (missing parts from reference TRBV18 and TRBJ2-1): NAGVMQNPRHLVRRRGQEARLRCSPMKGHSHVYWYRQLPEEGLKFMVYLQKENIIDESGMPKERFSAEFPKEGPSILRIQQVVRGDSAAYFCASSPARQGARSNEQFFGPGTRLTVL.

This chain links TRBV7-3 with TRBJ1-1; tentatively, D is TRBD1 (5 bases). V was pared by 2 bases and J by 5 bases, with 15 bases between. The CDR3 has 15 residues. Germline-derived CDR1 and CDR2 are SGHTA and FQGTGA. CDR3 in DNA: TGTGCCAGCAGCTTATTTCCCGGGGGGAAAACTGAAGCTTTCTTT. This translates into CASSLFPGGKTEAFF.